This passage covers 27 T cell receptor beta chains from one sample sequenced in a study of CD8 T cells in Susac syndrome. RNA, at roughly 0.45 to 1 ug, was reverse transcribed with random hexamers. In TCRdb, the immunoSEQ multiplex PCR reads were re-called with MiXCR into one record per CDR3 protein. The sample carries about 440,000 distinct CDR3 sequences, roughly 85% recorded once. Sequencing input: CD8+ T cells from PBMCs. The receptor set was obtained from a human donor with multiple sclerosis.

The chain joins TRBV6-5 to TRBJ2-2; tentative D call: TRBD1 (6 bases). The CDR3 is 16 residues long. In germline, CDR1 is MNHEY, CDR2 SVGAGI. The germline V and J ends were trimmed by 0 bases and 4 bases, with 12 bases remaining between them. The CDR3 here is CASSYSTDSSTGELFF. CDR3 DNA: TGTGCCAGCAGTTACTCGACGGACAGTTCCACCGGGGAGCTGTTTTTT.

The genes are TRBV30 and TRBJ1-2; D remains ambiguous. Germline V gene data show CDR1 as GTSNPN and CDR2 as SVGIG (reference sequence). V dropped 1 base and J dropped 10 bases, with 10 bases sitting between them. The CDR3 has 11 residues. The CDR3 DNA reads as TGTGCCTGGAGTGGTGGCGGGCCCTACACCTTC. It codes for CAWSGGGPYTF.

CDR3 nucleotides: TGTGCCAGCAGCTCCCGGGACACCGCTAACTATGGCTACACCTTC. It is translated as CASSSRDTANYGYTF. The rearrangement links TRBV7-9 to TRBJ1-2; TRBD1 is a possible D gene (6 bases). V dropped 4 bases and J dropped 0 bases, with 12 bases sitting between them. The CDR3 length is 15 residues. The V gene's germline CDR1 is SEHNR and CDR2 FQNEAQ (reference sequence).

The V call is TRBV10-3, the J call TRBJ1-4; 9 positions agree with TRBD1. The germline CDR1 and CDR2 sequences are ENHRY and SYGVKD. The CDR3 length is 17 residues. The junction had 13 bases not matched to a gene; V was cut back by 3 bases and J by 8 bases. CDR3 in DNA: TGTGCCATCAGTGATCGGGACAGGGCCGAACCTTGGGAAAAACTGTTTTTT. Protein: CAISDRDRAEPWEKLFF.

The chain employs TRBV7-9 and TRBJ2-2; 8 bases match TRBD1. Germline assignment: CDR1 SEHNR and CDR2 FQNEAQ (reference sequence). The V segment lost 4 bases and the J segment 2 bases; nucleotides outside the gene matches: 3. This CDR3 has 15 amino acids. The CDR3 is CASSSGQDNTGELFF. The CDR3 DNA is TGTGCCAGCAGCTCGGGACAGGATAACACCGGGGAGCTGTTTTTT. The full variable domain, its missing parts supplied by reference TRBV7-9 and TRBJ2-2, is DTGVSQNPRHKITKRGQNVTFRCDPISEHNRLYWYRQTLGQGPEFLTYFQNEAQLEKSRLLSDRFSAERPKGSFSTLEIQRTEQGDSAMYLCASSSGQDNTGELFFGEGSRLTVL.

The gene calls are TRBV4-1 and TRBJ1-1; TRBD1 matches at 7 bases. Germline trimming cut 2 bases from V and 0 bases from J; bases unmatched to any gene: 3. The CDR3 runs to 15 residues. Germline-derived CDR1 and CDR2 are MGHRA and YSYEKL. The CDR3 sequence is CASSQSTGLNTEAFF. CDR3 in DNA: TGCGCCAGCAGCCAATCGACAGGGTTGAACACTGAAGCTTTCTTT.

The chain has TRBV30 and TRBJ1-1, with D possibly TRBD1 on 6 matching bases. In germline, CDR1 is GTSNPN, CDR2 SVGIG (reference sequence). Trimming took 0 bases from V and 2 from J, leaving 13 bases between them. The CDR3 has 15 residues. The CDR3 region is CAWSVRNGGNTEAFF. In nucleotides, the CDR3 is TGTGCCTGGAGTGTACGGAATGGGGGCAACACTGAAGCTTTCTTT.

This rearrangement joins TRBV12-5 to TRBJ2-7; tentatively, D is TRBD2 (7 bases). The CDR3 extends over 12 amino acids. Trimming took 7 bases from V and 7 from J, leaving 14 bases between them. Germline V CDR1 and CDR2: LGHNT, FRNRAP. CDR3: CASAQRGGEQYF. The CDR3 region has the DNA TGTGCTAGTGCCCAGAGGGGGGGTGAGCAGTACTTC.

V gene TRBV7-9 combines with J gene TRBJ2-2; D is undetermined. The CDR3 extends over 14 amino acids. Germline V gives CDR1 SEHNR, CDR2 FQNEAQ (reference sequence). V was trimmed by 7 bases and J by 6 bases, leaving 15 bases between them. The CDR3 region is CASIPVIRPGELFF. The CDR3 DNA reads as TGTGCCAGCATCCCCGTTATCCGGCCCGGGGAGCTGTTTTTT.

The chain recombines TRBV6-5 with TRBJ1-1; no firm D call. The V end lost 7 bases, the J end lost 1 base, and 13 bases lay between the germline ends. This CDR3 has 14 residues. Per germline, CDR1 MNHEY and CDR2 SVGAGI. CDR3 coding DNA: TGTGCCAGCACCTACGCGGGTTCGAACACTGAAGCTTTCTTT. It encodes CASTYAGSNTEAFF.

This CDR3 reads CASRQKIRAYEQYF. CDR3 nucleotide sequence: TGTGCCAGCAGACAGAAAATCAGGGCCTACGAGCAGTACTTC. The V gene is TRBV3-1, the J gene TRBJ2-7; D might be TRBD1 (5 bases). CDR1 and CDR2 from the germline V gene are LGHDT and YNNKEL (reference sequence). CDR3 length: 14 amino acids. Trimming took off 6 bases at V and 2 bases at J, with 14 bases between the two ends.

The rearrangement links TRBV5-6 to TRBJ2-7, with D perhaps TRBD1 (6 bases). The CDR3 runs 15 residues. Germline V lookup: CDR1 SGHDT, CDR2 YYEEEE. V was clipped by 2 bases and J by 7 bases, with 19 bases between them. The CDR3 nucleotides are TGTGCCAGCAGCTTTGCCGAGGGACACCGGACGGAGCAGTACTTC. Translated, it gives CASSFAEGHRTEQYF.

The rearrangement uses TRBV15 and TRBJ2-2; the D is unclear. CDR3 length equals 17 residues. Between the trimmed V and J ends, which lost 1 base and 2 bases, there was a span of 14 bases. Germline CDR1 is LNHNV and CDR2 is YYDKDF (reference sequence). This CDR3 reads CATSRALGRPNTGELFF. Here the CDR3 DNA reads TGTGCCACCAGCAGAGCCTTAGGACGGCCTAACACCGGGGAGCTGTTTTTT.

The chain uses TRBV7-6 and TRBJ2-7; no definite D call. The CDR3 sequence is 15 residues long. Germline CDR1 and CDR2: SGHVS and FNYEAQ. Trimming removed 4 bases at V and 4 bases at J, with 17 bases between. DNA of the CDR3: TGTGCCAGCAGCTCCCTCGCCTCCGCGGTATACGAGCAGTACTTC. It specifies CASSSLASAVYEQYF.

The genes are TRBV4-2 and TRBJ2-7; the D gene is possibly TRBD2 (5 bases). Germline V CDR1 and CDR2: LGHNA, YNFKEQ. V was pared by 4 bases and J by 5 bases, with 12 bases between. The CDR3 runs 13 residues. The DNA of the CDR3 is TGTGCCAGCAGCCCGGGGTTGGGCCACGAGCAGTACTTC. This codes for CASSPGLGHEQYF.

In this sample, this clonotype turned up once. The V call is TRBV4-1, the J call TRBJ2-5, with 10 bases aligning to TRBD2. The CDR3 is made up of 15 amino acids. CDR1 MGHRA and CDR2 YSYEKL come from the germline V gene. The V segment lost 4 bases and the J segment 3 bases; nucleotides outside the gene matches: 5. The CDR3 protein is CASSLVGTSEETQYF. CDR3 DNA: TGCGCCAGCAGCCTCGTAGGGACTAGCGAAGAGACCCAGTACTTC.

The chain employs TRBV9 and TRBJ2-1, with 8 bases matching TRBD2. Per germline, CDR1 SGDLS and CDR2 YYNGEE. CDR3 length equals 15 residues. V shed 3 bases, J shed 7 bases, and the junction held 9 bases outside the gene matches. CDR3 bases: TGTGCCAGCAGCGCGGACCCGGGACTAGAGAATGAGCAGTTCTTC. It codes for CASSADPGLENEQFF.

V and J are TRBV4-1 and TRBJ2-7; tentatively, D is TRBD2 (5 bases). Germline assignment: CDR1 MGHRA and CDR2 YSYEKL. There are 17 residues in the CDR3. V was cut by 0 bases and J by 0 bases, with 15 bases left in between. The CDR3 reads CASSQDPSGPSSYEQYF. CDR3 DNA sequence: TGCGCCAGCAGCCAAGATCCAAGCGGACCGAGCTCCTACGAGCAGTACTTC.

The chain carries TRBV20-1 and TRBJ2-2; 10 bases agree with TRBD2. V trimming: 3 bases; J trimming: 4 bases; junction bases outside the gene matches: 14. CDR1 and CDR2 (germline): DFQATT, SNEGSKA (reference sequence). CDR3 length equals 18 residues. CDR3 coding DNA: TGCAGTGCTAGGGGTTTGGGAGCGGGGGGGCCCGGCACCGGGGAGCTGTTTTTT. Translation gives CSARGLGAGGPGTGELFF.

This clonotype was found once. This chain joins TRBV18 and TRBJ1-1, with D possibly being TRBD1 (6 bases). V lost 4 bases and J lost 0, with 18 bases in between. Germline CDR1 is KGHSH and CDR2 is LQKENI. This CDR3 spans 17 amino acids. The CDR3 DNA reads TGTGCCAGCTCACTGGGACATAAAGCCGCAATGAACACTGAAGCTTTCTTT. Its protein product is CASSLGHKAAMNTEAFF.

The chain uses TRBV6-1 and TRBJ1-5; 8 bases fit TRBD1. V was clipped by 7 bases and J by 5 bases; unmatched bases: 10. The CDR3 covers 15 residues. Germline lookup yields CDR1 MNHNS and CDR2 SASEGT. The CDR3 DNA follows: TGTGCCAGCACCGCGGACAGGGCCGGGCATCAGCCCCAGCATTTT. It codes for CASTADRAGHQPQHF.

This chain connects TRBV4-1 to TRBJ2-1, with D uncertain. This CDR3 is built from 15 residues. V lost 1 base and J 4 bases, leaving 11 bases between the germline ends. From germline, CDR1 is MGHRA and CDR2 YSYEKL. CDR3 amino acids: CASSQGTDTYNEQFF. The CDR3 nucleotides read TGCGCCAGCAGCCAAGGGACGGATACTTACAATGAGCAGTTCTTC.

This clonotype came up a few times. The chain combines TRBV7-8 with TRBJ2-7; TRBD2 aligns across 8 bases. The CDR3 totals 14 residues. V lost 4 bases to trimming and J lost 4 bases; unmatched junction nucleotides: 6. Germline V gene data show CDR1 as SGHVS and CDR2 as FQNEAQ. CDR3 in DNA: TGTGCCAGCAGCTCCACTAGCGGACCTTACGAGCAGTACTTC. Protein: CASSSTSGPYEQYF.

The chain carries TRBV30 and TRBJ2-2; D perhaps matches TRBD1 (6 bases). Germline V CDR1 and CDR2: GTSNPN, SVGIG (reference sequence). The V and J ends lost 6 bases and 7 bases respectively, with 15 bases between them. The CDR3 has 13 residues. The CDR3 is CACPGTLYGELFF. In nucleotides, the CDR3 is TGTGCCTGCCCCGGGACACTTTACGGGGAGCTGTTTTTT.

A single count supports this clonotype. The J gene is TRBJ1-1, the V gene TRBV15, with TRBD1 identical over 7 bases. In germline, CDR1 is LNHNV, CDR2 YYDKDF (reference sequence). V dropped 5 bases and J dropped 4; count of bases not matched to a gene: 13. The CDR3 is 16 amino acids. CDR3 DNA: TGTGCCACCAGCGCCGATGTCGGGACAGTGGCCACTGAAGCTTTCTTT. Translation gives CATSADVGTVATEAFF.

The genes are TRBV9 and TRBJ1-4; 8 bases are a match to TRBD1. The CDR3 has 16 residues. Germline V gives CDR1 SGDLS, CDR2 YYNGEE. V was clipped by 0 bases and J by 7 bases; unmatched bases: 8. The CDR3 is CASSVGVGQASEKLFF. CDR3 DNA: TGTGCCAGCAGCGTAGGTGTGGGACAGGCAAGTGAAAAACTGTTTTTT.

The rearrangement uses TRBV27 and TRBJ2-3, with D possibly matching TRBD1 (5 bases). From germline, CDR1 is MNHEY and CDR2 SMNVEV (reference sequence). The CDR3 totals 14 residues. Trimming pared 0 bases from V and 6 bases from J, leaving 10 bases between. The DNA of the CDR3 is TGTGCCAGCAGTTTATCCCAGGGCCGCGATACGCAGTATTTT. It yields the protein CASSLSQGRDTQYF.